The clone carrying this TCR beta chain was recorded many times. Per germline, CDR1 LGHDT and CDR2 YNNKEL (reference sequence). The CDR3 covers 15 residues. Trimming left V 5 bases short and J 0 bases short, with 11 bases between. Ophthalmopathy patients had moderate-to-severe active disease, CAS ≥3, NOSPECS ≥4, and disease duration under 3 months. Each 10 ml fresh peripheral blood draw supplied the PBMCs. This record belongs to a study of T cells in Graves' hyperthyroidism and ophthalmopathy. Study as a whole: Before any treatment, at initial diagnosis, peripheral blood was collected.

Amplified regions were TCR beta CDR3 sequences from RNA transcripts. Carried out on the TCR CDR3, a first-round RT-PCR used the HTBI primer set. A single record per CDR3 protein comes from TCRdb applying MiXCR to the multiplex PCR reads. The repertoire includes around 350,000 distinct CDR3 sequences, roughly 15% of them detected once, and about 20% sits in the top ten. This rearrangement joins TRBV3-1 to TRBJ2-1; D is undetermined. The receptor's source is a woman in her twenties or thirties with Graves' ophthalmopathy. The specimen was blood. The CDR3 region is CASSGILHSYNEQFF. CDR3 bases: TGTGCCAGCAGCGGAATCCTTCACTCCTACAATGAGCAGTTCTTC.